This entry concerns a single T cell receptor (beta chain). The antigen is not known. cDNA prepared by RNA extraction and subsequent reverse transcription served as the template for sequencing. TCRdb keeps only in-frame clones here, not all; method: immunoSEQ multiplex PCR. The sample holds roughly 150,000 clones, 45% to 60% seen once. The length of the CDR3 is 16 residues. Samples from alopecia areata patients were lesional scalp punch biopsies and peripheral blood. The data were obtained in a study of CD8+ T cells in alopecia areata. Study-wide points: In lesional scalp, particularly from alopecia totalis/universalis, clonality was higher than in normal scalp. Scalp sample sequencing also detects resident alphabeta T cells of normal skin.

This TCR was recovered from a human donor with alopecia areata. Input material: CD4+ T cells sorted from blood. The rearrangement uses TRBV21-1 and TRBJ2-5; no check of the table's D call, TRBD2, against the DNA was made. TRBV21-1 is classified as a pseudogene. The CDR3 loop is CASSDFSGRTEETQYF. In DNA, the CDR3 is TGTGCCAGCAGCGATTTTAGCGGGAGAACGGAAGAGACCCAGTACTTC.